Listed below are T cell receptor beta chains from one sample, sequenced in a study of T cell repertoires in cytomegalovirus infection. Antigens of these TCRs are unknown. TCRdb analysed the reads with MiXCR anew, one entry per CDR3 protein. The sample records approximately 76,000 distinct CDR3 sequences, 24% being singletons. Sequencing was performed on CD8+ T cells from cultured PBMCs, taken from culture after CMV antigen stimulation. These receptors originate from a human donor in good health (CMV status not recorded). Some clones in this sample may be carry-over from other donors' samples. Each CDR3 is given with its conserved first and last residue. D genes are given only for firm matches. Size values are once, few and many counts, or a class for expanded clones, and some rows have none.

>.|TRBJ2-6|few|TRBV12-3/TRBV12-4
CASSLPGEAIRDGANVLTF
TGTGCCAGCAGTCTCCCCGGAGAGGCAATAAGGGATGGGGCCAACGTCCTGACTTTC
>.|TRBJ1-2|many|TRBV12-3/TRBV12-4
CASAQKIYGYTF
TGTGCCAGCGCCCAGAAGATCTATGGCTACACCTTC
>.|TRBJ2-1|.|TRBV27
CASGILRGVKAYEQFF
TGTGCCAGCGGCATTCTGAGGGGAGTTAAGGCGTATGAGCAGTTCTTC
>.|TRBJ1-1|.|TRBV7-9
CASSLVGGAGAEAFF
TGTGCCAGCAGCTTAGTTGGAGGGGCGGGCGCTGAAGCTTTCTTT
>.|TRBJ2-4|.|TRBV7-9
CASSLVGDNVAKNIQYF
TGTGCCAGCAGCTTAGTGGGGGACAATGTAGCCAAAAACATTCAGTACTTC
>.|TRBJ2-7|.|TRBV20-1
CSAGRDLYEQYF
TGCAGTGCTGGAAGGGACCTCTACGAGCAGTACTTC
>TRBD1|TRBJ1-5|many|TRBV19
CASAEQGGRGDQPQHF
TGTGCCAGCGCGGAACAGGGGGGTCGGGGTGATCAGCCCCAGCATTTT
>TRBD1|TRBJ2-7|few|TRBV27
CASSKHGQGSSYEQYF
TGTGCCAGCAGTAAACACGGACAGGGTAGCTCCTACGAGCAGTACTTC
>TRBD1|TRBJ2-7|few|TRBV6-1
CASSWDSTTYEQYF
TGTGCCAGCAGCTGGGACAGCACAACCTACGAGCAGTACTTC
>TRBD2|TRBJ2-1|few|TRBV11-3
CASSFLPLTSGGAEGEQFF
TGTGCCAGCAGCTTCCTACCCTTGACTAGCGGGGGGGCTGAGGGTGAGCAGTTCTTC
>TRBD2|TRBJ2-5|.|TRBV7-9
CASSLGVAGGTQETQYF
TGTGCCAGCAGCTTAGGAGTAGCGGGAGGGACCCAAGAGACCCAGTACTTC
>TRBD1|TRBJ1-2|large|TRBV7-8
CASSPGQGNYGYTF
TGTGCCAGCAGCCCCGGACAGGGGAACTATGGCTACACCTTC
>.|TRBJ2-7|.|TRBV6-2/TRBV6-3
CASTVAASYEQYF
TGTGCCAGCACCGTAGCGGCCTCCTACGAGCAGTACTTC
>.|TRBJ1-1|.|TRBV3-1
CASSQGMGITEAFF
TGTGCCAGCAGCCAAGGCATGGGAATCACTGAAGCTTTCTTT
>.|TRBJ2-7|few|TRBV5-6
CASSAIWTRQGNSYEQYF
TGTGCCAGCAGCGCGATTTGGACTAGACAGGGGAACTCCTACGAGCAGTACTTC
>.|TRBJ2-2|few|TRBV5-1
CASSLYTGELFF
TGCGCCAGCAGCCTATACACCGGGGAGCTGTTTTTT
>.|TRBJ1-1|.|TRBV4-3
CASSQDWGAGHMNTEAFF
TGCGCCAGCAGCCAAGATTGGGGGGCAGGCCACATGAACACTGAAGCTTTCTTT
>.|TRBJ1-5|.|TRBV7-8
CASSLGQGNNQPQHF
TGTGCCAGCAGCTTAGGTCAGGGTAACAATCAGCCCCAGCATTTT
>TRBD1|TRBJ1-2|few|TRBV18
CASSSTGGGNYGYTF
TGTGCCAGCTCTTCAACAGGGGGCGGAAACTATGGCTACACCTTC
>TRBD2|TRBJ2-3|.|TRBV6-2/TRBV6-3
CASSWLAGGPDTQYF
TGTGCCAGCAGCTGGCTGGCGGGAGGGCCGGATACGCAGTATTTT
>TRBD1|TRBJ2-7|few|TRBV14
CASSQDLGTDSYEQYF
TGTGCCAGCAGCCAAGATCTTGGGACAGATTCCTACGAGCAGTACTTC
>.|TRBJ1-1|many|TRBV7-9
CASRPVGTEAFF
TGTGCCAGCAGACCGGTGGGCACTGAAGCTTTCTTT
>TRBD1|TRBJ2-1|few|TRBV20-1
CSATRTGGPYNEQFF
TGCAGTGCTACCAGGACAGGAGGACCCTACAATGAGCAGTTCTTC
>TRBD1|TRBJ2-7|.|TRBV6-5
CASSPQTGTAFYEQYF
TGTGCCAGCAGTCCCCAAACCGGGACAGCTTTCTACGAGCAGTACTTC
>.|TRBJ2-5|.|TRBV6-1
CATPSPPQYF
TGTGCCACCCCTTCTCCCCCCCAGTACTTC
>.|TRBJ2-1|few|TRBV9
CASSTQTGNEQFF
TGTGCCAGCAGCACCCAAACAGGGAATGAGCAGTTCTTC
>.|TRBJ1-2|few|TRBV30
CASDGRGYTF
TGTGCCTCGGACGGACGAGGCTACACCTTC
>.|TRBJ1-1|many|TRBV12-3/TRBV12-4
CASSSSGVGTEAFF
TGTGCCAGCAGTTCCTCAGGGGTGGGCACTGAAGCTTTCTTT
>.|TRBJ1-6|.|TRBV2
CASSEELSSYNSPLHF
TGTGCCAGCAGTGAAGAACTGAGCTCCTATAATTCACCCCTCCACTTT
>.|TRBJ2-2|few|TRBV5-6
CASSLGPTGELFF
TGTGCCAGCAGCTTGGGGCCCACCGGGGAGCTGTTTTTT
>.|TRBJ2-5|.|TRBV7-6
CGSSLERGGAGETQYF
TGTGGCAGCAGCTTAGAAAGGGGCGGCGCGGGAGAGACCCAGTACTTC
>TRBD1|TRBJ1-3|.|TRBV9
CASSNPGQGKEGGNTIYF
TGTGCCAGCAGCAACCCGGGACAGGGGAAAGAAGGTGGAAACACCATATATTTT
>.|TRBJ2-1|.|TRBV15
CATSRERGSYNEQFF
TGTGCCACCAGCAGAGAAAGGGGCTCCTACAATGAGCAGTTCTTC
>.|TRBJ1-1|.|TRBV7-9
CASSHIEANTEAFF
TGTGCCAGCAGCCACATAGAGGCGAACACTGAAGCTTTCTTT
>.|TRBJ2-7|few|TRBV7-9
CASRPEGNSYEQYF
TGTGCCAGCAGACCAGAGGGAAACTCCTACGAGCAGTACTTC
>.|TRBJ2-7|few|TRBV30
CAWNYPPEQYF
TGTGCCTGGAACTACCCTCCCGAGCAGTACTTC
>.|TRBJ1-5|.|TRBV27
CASSPMGGGQPQHF
TGTGCCAGCAGTCCAATGGGGGGGGGTCAGCCCCAGCATTTT